The source of this T cell receptor beta chain is a study of control samples from healthy donors and cancer patients. The CDR3 is made up of 19 amino acids. Trimming removed 0 bases from V and 2 bases from J, with 22 bases in between. Germline V gene data show CDR1 as LGHNA and CDR2 as YNFKEQ. Measured with immunoSEQ multiplex PCR; TCRdb has only the in-frame clones, and not every one. The data hold fewer than 150,000 clones, with roughly nine tenths observed a single time. Source material: blood. The sequence was collected from a woman younger than 35 in good health. This chain joins TRBV4-2 and TRBJ1-1; D is uncertain. The CDR3 DNA follows: TGTGCCAGCAGCCAAGACTTCGACTCGACCCTAACGAGTAACACTGAAGCTTTCTTT. Residues: CASSQDFDSTLTSNTEAFF.